Included here is one T cell receptor (beta chain) sequence, with context. This entry belongs to a study of blood T cell repertoires in COVID-19. Study overall: Acute-phase and convalescent COVID-19 samples originated in the United States, Italy and Spain. PBMCs, B-cell-depleted T cells, or T cells were the source of the cDNA or gDNA that made up the material.

In the original workflow: Reference gene primers were amplified, and this amplification served to estimate nucleated cell counts. TCRdb keeps only in-frame clones here, not all; method: immunoSEQ multiplex PCR. For V, J and clone size, that table is used; D and trimming come from the DNA. The sample lists approximately 150,000 clones, about 83% occurring once. The CDR3 is 16 residues long. V gave up 0 bases and J gave up 8 bases, with 14 bases separating them. The germline gives CDR1 SEHNR, CDR2 FQNEAQ (reference sequence). The chain combines TRBV7-9 with TRBJ1-6, with TRBD1 as a possible D gene (6 bases). Sequenced material: peripheral blood. This receptor was obtained from a man in his fifties or sixties with acute or convalescent COVID-19. CDR3 sequence (DNA): TGTGCCAGCAGCTTAGCTGGAGGGGGGGTACATTCACCCCTCCACTTT. Translation gives CASSLAGGGVHSPLHF.